The rows below give T cell receptor beta chains drawn from one sample of a study of beta chain features in type 1 diabetes. Clones were read by immunoSEQ multiplex PCR, and TCRdb kept only the in-frame ones, dropping some. Found here are more than 150,000 clones, approximately 9.9% of them singletons; the top ten hold 2% to 3%. Sequencing was carried out using central memory CD4+ T cells from blood. These receptor sequences come from a woman younger than 35 in good health. CDR3s include the opening cysteine and the closing phenylalanine or tryptophan.

TRBJ2-7,TRBV4-2,CASSQGSLGAGAAYEQYF
TRBJ1-2,TRBV6-1,CASSEGPGPTYGYTF
TRBJ1-1,TRBV30,CAWNTGRGMNTEAFF
TRBJ2-7,TRBV5-1,CASSQQGQLGYEQYF
TRBJ1-2,TRBV9,CASSPSGGWSYTF
TRBJ2-1,TRBV11-2,CASSLGSGYAEQFF
TRBJ1-6,TRBV7-9,CASSDRGPSPLHF
TRBJ1-4,TRBV6-5,CASSYMQEEKLFF
TRBJ1-1,TRBV10-3,CAIREDRMNTEAFF
TRBJ2-7,TRBV18,CASSQGAMTYEQYF
TRBJ1-1,TRBV29-1,CSVEGQGGARNTEAFF
TRBJ2-7,TRBV15,CATSRGLAYEQYF
TRBJ2-3,TRBV30,CAWATGGADTQYF
TRBJ2-1,TRBV29-1,CSVVRTGAIYNEQFF
TRBJ1-2,TRBV18,CASSPFNGGGWLQGGYTF
TRBJ1-2,TRBV5-1,CASSPGWGYTF
TRBJ2-5,TRBV5-1,CASSLAGGIETQYF
TRBJ2-1,TRBV11-2,CASSFLAGFYNEQFF
TRBJ2-3,TRBV4-1,CASSPGGREADTQYF
TRBJ2-5,TRBV5-1,CASSLAMGAGQETQYF
TRBJ2-1,TRBV6-5,CASSYGSGGNEQFF
TRBJ2-7,TRBV7-2,CASSLVGAYEQYF
TRBJ1-5,TRBV30,CAWSDLSTDQPQHF
TRBJ1-3,TRBV11-2,CASSLQQGKNTIYF
TRBJ2-7,TRBV7-2,CASSPGGLQGYEQYF
TRBJ1-1,TRBV9,CASSVARETEAFF
TRBJ2-2,TRBV28,CASRGPGTGTGELFF
TRBJ2-2,TRBV11-2,CASSVGGELFF
TRBJ2-2,TRBV6-6,CASTRGGGASGELFF
TRBJ1-5,TRBV25-1,CASSFTGQPQHF
TRBJ2-5,TRBV7-2,CASSSGHLQETQYF
TRBJ2-1,TRBV30,CAWQTTGTSGSGQFF
TRBJ2-7,TRBV29-1,CSGIRDSSYEQYF
TRBJ1-2,TRBV10-1,CASSEQGDYGYTF
TRBJ2-3,TRBV7-2,CASSSAQRGTDTQYF
TRBJ1-4,TRBV7-2,CASSSQGRRIEKLFF
TRBJ2-7,TRBV5-4,CASSLDRGYEQYF
TRBJ1-5,TRBV18,CASSPGQPNQPQHF
TRBJ1-4,TRBV4-1,CASSPGQTNEKLFF
TRBJ1-1,TRBV29-1,CSVTRDTEAFF
TRBJ1-2,TRBV5-4,CASSLVGGVNYGYTF
TRBJ2-1,TRBV20-1,CSARMSNEQFF
TRBJ2-5,TRBV9,CASSVGLQPQETQYF
TRBJ2-5,TRBV6-1,CASSTPGQGETQYF
TRBJ2-7,TRBV11-1,CASSPLSGSSPTDF
TRBJ1-5,TRBV19,CASSISNFNQPQHF
TRBJ2-1,TRBV7-9,CASSLEIGGRDEQFF
TRBJ1-2,TRBV7-9,CASSRQGDYGYTF